This T cell receptor beta chain was observed in a study of T cell repertoires in cytomegalovirus infection. On this clonotype itself: Antigen specificity is unknown.

Germline V gene lookup returns CDR1 GTSNPN and CDR2 SVGIG (reference sequence). This CDR3 comprises 13 residues. Between the trimmed V and J ends, which lost 3 bases and 6 bases, there was a span of 11 bases. TCRdb analysed the reads with MiXCR anew, one entry per CDR3 protein. In the table there are about 490,000 distinct CDR3 sequences, roughly 10% of which are singletons. Broader study findings: The study identified carriers of CMV plus the relevant HLA from cumulative public TCR beta family frequency.

The material sequenced was PBMCs. This TCR derives from a human donor in good health (CMV status not recorded). Some clones in this sample may be carry-over from other donors' samples. This chain joins TRBV30 and TRBJ2-2; D perhaps matches TRBD1 (5 bases). The chain's CDR3 is CAWSEWGAGELFF. The CDR3 nucleotides read TGTGCCTGGAGCGAATGGGGCGCCGGGGAGCTGTTTTTT.